One sample yielded the 8 T cell receptor beta chains listed below, sequenced in a study of response to subunit inactivated influenza vaccine. TCRdb fed the RT-PCR reads into MiXCR, producing one record per CDR3 protein. The sample has about 650,000 distinct CDR3 sequences; approximately 15% are singletons. The specimen was PBMCs from blood, collected around two weeks before vaccination. These receptors were collected from a man aged 50-60 years who received an inactivated influenza vaccine.

A few counts support this clonotype. The CDR3 loop reads CASSVVAREQYF. The CDR3 coding sequence is TGTGCCAGCAGCGTAGTCGCGAGAGAGCAGTACTTC. This sequence joins TRBV9 and TRBJ2-7; D remains ambiguous. The V end was cut by 0 bases, the J end by 7 bases, with 8 bases between. The CDR3 loop spans 12 amino acids. Germline V gene data show CDR1 as SGDLS and CDR2 as YYNGEE.

This clonotype was found once. The J gene is TRBJ1-2, the V gene TRBV10-3; 9 bases map to TRBD1. The V gene end was trimmed by 2 bases and the J gene end by 12 bases; junction bases not matched to a gene: 10. This CDR3 is built from 14 residues. Germline CDR1 ENHRY, CDR2 SYGVKD. DNA for the CDR3: TGTGCCATCAGTGAGAGGACAGGGGTAGAGTACCACACCTTC. Amino acid sequence: CAISERTGVEYHTF.

This clonotype has only a few counts. CDR3 nucleotide sequence: TGTGCCAGCAGTCCGTTGCCCCATGAGCAGTTCTTC. Amino acid sequence: CASSPLPHEQFF. The genes are TRBV25-1 and TRBJ2-1; D remains unclear. This CDR3 comprises 12 residues. Germline CDR1 MGHDK, CDR2 SYGVNS. V was cut by 5 bases and J by 8 bases, with 10 bases left in between.

The chain uses TRBV11-2 and TRBJ2-3, with TRBD1 matching 8 bases. The germline gives CDR1 SGHAT, CDR2 FQNNGV. The CDR3 spans 14 residues. V gave up 5 bases and J gave up 7 bases; unmatched junction bases: 8. The CDR3: CASSPEYRGNTQYF. CDR3 DNA: TGTGCCAGCAGCCCAGAATACAGGGGGAATACGCAGTATTTT.

This clonotype has only a few counts. The gene calls are TRBV4-3 and TRBJ2-2, with TRBD1 identical over 7 bases. The CDR3 contains 13 residues. V gave up 2 bases and J gave up 6 bases; unmatched junction bases: 0. CDR1 is LGHNA, CDR2 YSLEER, per germline. The DNA of the CDR3 is TGCGCCAGCAGCCAACAGGGGGCCGGGGAGCTGTTTTTT. It is translated as CASSQQGAGELFF.

The chain recombines TRBV15 with TRBJ2-1; TRBD1 matches at 7 bases. The CDR3 extends over 14 amino acids. Germline assignment: CDR1 LNHNV and CDR2 YYDKDF (reference sequence). With 5 bases clipped from V and 11 bases from J, the junction kept 12 bases outside the gene matches. CDR3 DNA sequence: TGTGCCACCAGCCGAAGGGGACAGCCCTCCAAGCAGTTCTTC. It is translated as CATSRRGQPSKQFF.

This clonotype has just a few counts. The chain links TRBV12-3 or TRBV12-4 to TRBJ1-1; D unresolved. V gave up 1 base and J gave up 2 bases, with 8 bases separating them. This CDR3 region has 14 residues. CDR3 bases: TGTGCCAGCAGTTTAGGCAGCATTAACACTGAAGCTTTCTTT. Translated: CASSLGSINTEAFF.

The J gene is TRBJ2-7, the V gene TRBV29-1; 12 nucleotides line up with TRBD2. Trimming took 6 bases from V and 4 from J; bases not matched to a gene: 7. The CDR3 length is 14 residues. CDR1 SQVTM and CDR2 ANQGSEA come from the germline V gene. DNA for the CDR3: TGCAGCGTACGACTAGCGGGAGACCAGTACGAGCAGTACTTC. This translates into CSVRLAGDQYEQYF.